This record covers a single T cell receptor beta chain. Its antigen specificity is not known. No quality values exist for individual bases; no much larger clone is one base distant. Using the deep immunoSEQ assay, multiplex PCR amplified TCR CDR3 regions from genomic DNA. Genomic DNA extracted from each cell subset was distributed evenly over all wells of several immunoSEQ 96-well plates, and each plate served as one replicate. For sorted subsets, 150 to 250 ng genomic DNA, equal to 30,000 to 35,000 T cell genomes, was loaded into each replicate PCR. The purified libraries were quantified using a Qubit 3.0 fluorometer, sized with a Bioanalyzer 2100, and then quantified again using the KAPA Library Quantification kit. Every immunoSEQ 96-well plate was sequenced on a dedicated single-read 150-cycle Illumina NextSeq 550 flow cell. The source study handled its data this way. The immunoSEQ output contained only junctional sequences without quality scores, so filtering could not match that applied to full-length reads. To assign V/J genes and CDR3, sequences were annotated against IMGT germline references using PyIR, a Python wrapper for IgBLAST v1.9. Reads were removed for weak V/J assignments (E-value above 1e-6), missing CDR3, stop codons, out-of-frame junctions, or ambiguous translated residues. V3J clonotypes were defined by identical inferred V gene, J gene, and CDR3 amino acid sequence. Percentage overlap between repertoires was computed as shared unique clonotypes divided by the size of the smaller repertoire. Richness of each repertoire was evaluated using RTK rarefaction, the Chao1 estimator, and Recon v2.1 estimates of unobserved clonotypes. Generation probabilities for all TCRbeta clonotypes obtained by the gDNA method from a handful of donors were computed using OLGA. This immuneACCESS table, as held by TCRdb, lists in-frame sequences with V and J called but not all clones. Of the missing ones, under half trace to an unresolved V gene in checked studies; the others have no known cause. That table furnishes V, J and clone size, whereas the DNA furnished D and trimming. Within this sample are 1.5 million to 2.5 million clones, with just under 95% of them counted one time only. The ten most abundant clones make up around 1.2% of the sample.

The data stem from a study of shared clonotypes between healthy human individuals (dated by TCRdb to the early 2020s). Looking at the study overall: Two women and a few men aged 18 to 49 years were included in the cohort. For each donor, three plates each were used for CD4 naive and CD4 memory, two plates were used for CD8 naive, and one plate was used for CD8 memory. To estimate repertoire size and how much clonotypes are shared between individuals, the study performed deep sequencing of blood TCR repertoires from about 5 healthy adults. Different laboratories and diverse techniques were used to prepare libraries and sequence TCR repertoires, to increase sequencing depth and limit assay-specific biases. Between about 0.8 and 8.9 billion PBMCs per donor were obtained by leukapheresis.

CD8 naive samples were obtained by positive selection for CCR7 among CD45RO-negative cells, yielding a CD45RA+CCR7+ population from which TemRA cells were excluded. The donors were healthy, HIV-negative adults with no recently reported acute infections or vaccinations. All donors were Caucasian adults living in Nashville, Tennessee, USA. Blood was collected by leukapheresis, and PBMCs were isolated by Ficoll-Histopaque density gradient centrifugation and then cryopreserved in liquid nitrogen vapor phase. Analytical flow cytometry was used to check the purity and quantity of every magnetically sorted T cell population. From each sorted fraction, genomic DNA was isolated and quantified by UV absorbance on a Nanodrop 2000c. The junction carries 5 bases between V and J, which are trimmed by 4 bases and 7 bases respectively. Including the terminal cysteine and phenylalanine, the CDR3 comprises 11 residues. Just CDR3 DNA is preserved here, 33 bases in frame from base 1. CDR1 WNHNN and CDR2 SYGVQD are derived from the germline V gene (reference sequence).

Broad study findings and their caveats: Naive subsets generally had larger estimated clonotype richness than memory subsets did. Compared with non-shared clonotypes, the clonotypes found in all four sorted-subset donors had higher generation probabilities. Sampling was restricted to blood, and TCR repertoires in tissues likely differ from the TCR repertoires found in blood. Incomplete sequencing was indicated by rarefaction of sorted-subset datasets, despite the large sequencing depth. Sharing across a handful of donors was observed for approximately 5% of naive CD4, around 3.5% of naive CD8, roughly 2.3% of memory CD4, and about 0.39% of memory CD8 clonotypes. Pairwise subsampling indicated that sequencing depth was expected to affect the degree of clonotype sharing among donors. The small number of donors limited the genetic and exposure-history diversity represented.

The receptor comes from a man younger than 35 in good health. The rearranged chain carries TRBV10-1 and TRBJ2-1; the D gene is possibly TRBD2, with 5 bases matching. What was sequenced was naive CD8+ T cells sorted from blood. The sample's cell subset or site label, decoded: CD45RA+CCR7+. In nucleotides, the sequence is TGCGCCAGCAGTGCGGGGAATGAGCAGTTCTTC. Translated, it gives CASSAGNEQFF.